The 26 T cell receptor beta chains listed next were all sequenced from one sample in a study of OX40 agonist ivuxolimab in advanced cancers. Only in-frame clones appear in the TCRdb table, and some are missing; sequencing was by immunoSEQ multiplex PCR. In the table there are fewer than 80,000 clones, approximately 89% of which are singletons. The material sequenced was CD4+ or CD8+ T cells sorted from blood, taken in a trial of the OX40 agonist ivuxolimab. Every receptor here comes from an adult with an advanced solid tumor such as melanoma, head and neck, liver or kidney cancer.

This sequence joins TRBV5-1 and TRBJ2-5; 13 bases line up with TRBD2. Germline CDR1 is SGHRS and CDR2 is YFSETQ. This CDR3 is built from 16 residues. V lost 4 bases and J lost 5; bases outside the gene matches: 8. The CDR3 DNA reads TGCGCCAGCAGCCCCGGACTAGCGGGGGCGGGGGAGACCCAGTACTTC. Its protein is CASSPGLAGAGETQYF.

The genes are TRBV10-1 and TRBJ2-5; D remains unclear. Germline V gene data show CDR1 as WNHNN and CDR2 as SYGVQD (reference sequence). The CDR3 is 11 amino acids. The V and J ends lost 2 bases and 10 bases respectively, with 8 bases between them. This CDR3 is CASSEKRNQYF. CDR3 DNA sequence: TGCGCCAGCAGTGAGAAAAGAAACCAGTACTTC.

The V and J genes are TRBV2 and TRBJ2-5, with D possibly being TRBD1 (5 bases). Germline V CDR1 and CDR2: SNHLY, FYNNEI. Trimming pared 2 bases from V and 1 base from J, leaving 8 bases between. The CDR3 is 14 residues long. Here the CDR3 DNA reads TGTGCCAGCAGTGAACAAGGGGCCCAAGAGACCCAGTACTTC. It specifies CASSEQGAQETQYF.

The chain is built from TRBV6-5 and TRBJ1-1; no reliable D call. CDR1 and CDR2 (germline): MNHEY, SVGAGI. The V and J ends lost 2 bases and 4 bases respectively, with 11 bases between them. CDR3 length: 14 residues. The CDR3 sequence: CASSYGPGGTEAFF. CDR3 DNA: TGTGCCAGCAGTTACGGCCCGGGAGGCACTGAAGCTTTCTTT.

The J gene is TRBJ1-2, the V gene TRBV19; no firm D call. V lost 2 bases, J lost 6 bases, and 7 bases lay in between. Germline values: CDR1 LNHDA, CDR2 SQIVND (reference sequence). The CDR3 has 12 amino acids. Written as DNA, the CDR3 is TGTGCCAGTAGTATAACCCTCAATGGCTACACCTTC. This translates into CASSITLNGYTF. Complete variable domain (other parts from reference TRBV19 and TRBJ1-2): DGGITQSPKYLFRKEGQNVTLSCEQNLNHDAMYWYRQDPGQGLRLIYYSQIVNDFQKGDIAEGYSVSREKKESFPLTVTSAQKNPTAFYLCASSITLNGYTFGSGTRLTVV.

The chain combines TRBV5-4 with TRBJ2-1; 10 bases map to TRBD1. CDR1 and CDR2 from the germline V gene are SGHNT and YYREEE (reference sequence). V trimming: 0 bases; J trimming: 6 bases; junction bases outside the gene matches: 6. The CDR3 runs 16 residues. The CDR3 bases are TGTGCCAGCAGCTTGGGGGGGACAGGGGATGGCAATGAGCAGTTCTTC. Translation: CASSLGGTGDGNEQFF.

The J gene is TRBJ2-5, the V gene TRBV20-1; D call uncertain. The CDR3 runs to 11 residues. Germline assignment: CDR1 DFQATT and CDR2 SNEGSKA (reference sequence). CDR3: CSLETVETQYF. The CDR3 DNA follows: TGCAGCTTAGAGACCGTAGAGACCCAGTACTTC.

The genes are TRBV5-5 and TRBJ1-1; the match to TRBD1 covers 10 bases. Germline V gene data show CDR1 as SGHKS and CDR2 as YYEKEE (reference sequence). J was trimmed by 5 bases and V by 3 bases; bases with no gene match: 4. The CDR3 is 14 residues long. The CDR3 nucleotides are TGTGCCAGCAGCTGGACAGGGGGATTTACTGAAGCTTTCTTT. Its protein product is CASSWTGGFTEAFF. The full variable domain, with the rest looked up from reference TRBV5-5 and TRBJ1-1, is DAGVTQSPTHLIKTRGQQVTLRCSPISGHKSVSWYQQVLGQGPQFIFQYYEKEERGRGNFPDRFSARQFPNYSSELNVNALLLGDSALYLCASSWTGGFTEAFFGQGTRLTVV.

This chain uses TRBV10-1 with TRBJ1-2, with 9 bases aligning to TRBD1. This CDR3 contains 16 residues. Germline CDR1 WNHNN, CDR2 SYGVQD (reference sequence). V lost 0 bases and J lost 1; bases outside the gene matches: 3. In DNA, the CDR3 is TGCGCCAGCAGTGAGTCCGGGACAGGGATTAACTATGGCTACACCTTC. Its protein is CASSESGTGINYGYTF.

The genes are TRBV18 and TRBJ1-3, with no clear D. V was shortened by 3 bases and J by 0 bases, with 12 bases between the two germline ends. This CDR3 has 16 amino acids. Germline assignment: CDR1 KGHSH and CDR2 LQKENI. The CDR3 is CASSPSQPGSGNTIYF. In DNA form, the CDR3 reads TGTGCCAGCTCACCCTCTCAGCCCGGCTCTGGAAACACCATATATTTT.

This chain uses TRBV5-4 with TRBJ1-1, with a weak D call TRBD1 (6 bases). The V end lost 4 bases, the J end lost 4 bases, and 11 bases lay between the germline ends. Germline V CDR1 and CDR2: SGHNT, YYREEE (reference sequence). This CDR3 is 13 amino acids long. CDR3 loop: CASSQQGGTEAFF. In nucleotides, the CDR3 is TGTGCCAGCAGCCAACAGGGCGGCACTGAAGCTTTCTTT.

This clone was seen only a few times. The rearrangement uses TRBV10-3 and TRBJ2-1; D call uncertain. CDR1 ENHRY and CDR2 SYGVKD come from the germline V gene. Between the trimmed V and J ends, which lost 3 bases and 0 bases, there was a span of 9 bases. This CDR3 comprises 15 residues. DNA of the CDR3: TGTGCCATCAGTGAAACTAAGAGCTCCTACAATGAGCAGTTCTTC. It is translated as CAISETKSSYNEQFF.

This clone was counted once. V and J are TRBV19 and TRBJ1-2; 9 bases map to TRBD1. The CDR3 loop spans 15 amino acids. V was pared by 8 bases and J by 7 bases, with 14 bases of the junction left unmatched. Looked up from germline, CDR1 is LNHDA and CDR2 is SQIVND (reference sequence). The CDR3 is CASSLDRGVTGGYTF. CDR3 in DNA: TGTGCCAGTTCCCTGGACAGGGGTGTAACCGGTGGCTACACCTTC.

This rearrangement joins TRBV7-7 to TRBJ2-5, with 7 bases lining up with TRBD2. Germline V gene lookup returns CDR1 SSHAT and CDR2 FNYEAQ (reference sequence). This CDR3 has 13 residues. The V segment lost 1 base and the J segment 5 bases; nucleotides outside the gene matches: 1. CDR3 loop: CASSLGTRETQYF. CDR3 bases: TGTGCCAGCAGCTTAGGGACTAGGGAGACCCAGTACTTC. Full variable domain (rest looked up from reference TRBV7-7 and TRBJ2-5): GAGVSQSPRYKVTKRGQDVTLRCDPISSHATLYWYQQALGQGPEFLTYFNYEAQPDKSGLPSDRFSAERPEGSISTLTIQRTEQRDSAMYRCASSLGTRETQYFGPGTRLLVL.

This clone was seen at least ten times. The genes are TRBV1 and TRBJ1-1. TRBV1 is given as a pseudogene. The CDR3 length is 16 residues. The CDR3 sequence is CTSSEELDSVNTEAFF. DNA of the CDR3: TGCACCAGCAGCGAAGAGCTGGACTCAGTGAACACTGAAGCTTTCTTT.

In regard to this clone: A much more abundant neighbour one base away suggests this may be a read error. The chain joins TRBV5-1 to TRBJ2-1; possibly TRBD1 for D (6 bases). The germline V gene has CDR1 SGHRS and CDR2 YFSETQ. The germline V and J ends were trimmed by 0 bases and 7 bases, with 14 bases remaining between them. The CDR3 extends over 15 amino acids. The chain's CDR3 is CASSLEQGTGNEQFF. In DNA, the CDR3 is TGCGCCAGCAGCTTGGAGCAGGGGACGGGGAATGAGCAGTTCTTC.

V usage is TRBV25-1 and J usage is TRBJ1-4; D is uncertain. The CDR3 runs 11 residues. V dropped 7 bases and J dropped 4 bases, with 4 bases sitting between them. Germline lookup yields CDR1 MGHDK and CDR2 SYGVNS. The CDR3: CASNLNEKLFF. CDR3 nucleotide sequence: TGTGCCAGCAATCTTAATGAAAAACTGTTTTTT.

V usage is TRBV7-2 and J usage is TRBJ1-2, with D possibly TRBD1 on 5 matching bases. The CDR3 contains 16 residues. The V end was cut by 1 base, the J end by 3 bases, with 15 bases between. Germline V lookup: CDR1 SGHTA, CDR2 FQGNSA. The CDR3 loop is CASSLGDPNRDYGYTF. Written as DNA, the CDR3 is TGTGCCAGCAGCTTAGGGGACCCGAATAGAGACTATGGCTACACCTTC.

The V and J genes are TRBV5-1 and TRBJ2-3; 7 bases are shared with TRBD2. The CDR3 has 14 amino acids. Germline V gene data show CDR1 as SGHRS and CDR2 as YFSETQ. The junction had 6 bases not matched to a gene; V was cut back by 2 bases and J by 6 bases. The CDR3 loop reads CASSFEGGEDTQYF. Written as DNA, the CDR3 is TGCGCCAGCAGCTTTGAGGGAGGGGAGGATACGCAGTATTTT.

This clone showed up just once. The chain combines TRBV5-1 with TRBJ1-1, with D unclear. Germline V CDR1 and CDR2: SGHRS, YFSETQ. This CDR3 contains 14 residues. V lost 5 bases to trimming and J lost 5 bases, with 16 bases between them. CDR3: CASSGSARGTEAFF. DNA of the CDR3: TGCGCCAGCAGTGGGTCAGCCCGGGGAACTGAAGCTTTCTTT.

This clone occurred a few times. The V call is TRBV18, the J call TRBJ2-5; the D gene is possibly TRBD1 (6 bases). Trimming shortened V by 3 bases and J by 0 bases, and 11 bases separated the two germline ends. The CDR3 has 15 amino acids. Germline V lookup: CDR1 KGHSH, CDR2 LQKENI. CDR3 residues: CASSPTRGYQETQYF. The CDR3 DNA follows: TGTGCCAGCTCACCGACGAGGGGGTACCAAGAGACCCAGTACTTC.

The rearrangement uses TRBV6-1 and TRBJ1-2, with a weak D call TRBD1 (6 bases). The CDR3 extends over 12 amino acids. Trimming shortened V by 6 bases and J by 11 bases, and 16 bases separated the two germline ends. From germline, CDR1 is MNHNS and CDR2 SASEGT. The CDR3 is CASRNRVQGYTF. CDR3 DNA: TGTGCCAGCAGGAACAGGGTTCAAGGTTACACCTTC.

The V gene is TRBV14, the J gene TRBJ1-6; D is undetermined. Trimming cost V 1 base and J 7 bases, with 14 bases left between them. This CDR3 spans 16 amino acids. Germline lookup yields CDR1 SGHDN and CDR2 FVKESK. CDR3 sequence: CASSQVGNLWNSPLHF. The CDR3 DNA is TGTGCCAGCAGCCAAGTGGGGAACCTCTGGAATTCACCCCTCCACTTT.

The DNA of the CDR3 is TGTGCCAGCAGCTTAAACAGGGTTAGTGACGAGCAGTACTTC. Amino acid sequence: CASSLNRVSDEQYF. The chain is built from TRBV7-3 and TRBJ2-7; possibly TRBD1 for D (6 bases). This CDR3 has 14 amino acids. V was trimmed by 1 base and J by 5 bases, leaving 12 bases between them. CDR1 is SGHTA, CDR2 FQGTGA, per germline.

This clone was found a few times. The chain combines TRBV5-4 with TRBJ1-6, with D possibly being TRBD1 (6 bases). The CDR3 is 14 amino acids. Germline CDR1 is SGHNT and CDR2 is YYREEE (reference sequence). V lost 4 bases, J lost 5 bases, and 10 bases lay in between. This chain's CDR3 is CASSAGQNNSPLHF. The CDR3 DNA reads TGTGCCAGCAGCGCTGGACAGAATAATTCACCCCTCCACTTT.

This chain uses TRBV6-5 with TRBJ1-1; 7 bases match TRBD1. Trimming took 2 bases from V and 1 from J; bases not matched to a gene: 4. Germline V lookup: CDR1 MNHEY, CDR2 SVGAGI. There are 15 residues in the CDR3. Written as DNA, the CDR3 is TGTGCCAGCAGTTACCTAACAGGGGCGAACACTGAAGCTTTCTTT. Translating it yields CASSYLTGANTEAFF.